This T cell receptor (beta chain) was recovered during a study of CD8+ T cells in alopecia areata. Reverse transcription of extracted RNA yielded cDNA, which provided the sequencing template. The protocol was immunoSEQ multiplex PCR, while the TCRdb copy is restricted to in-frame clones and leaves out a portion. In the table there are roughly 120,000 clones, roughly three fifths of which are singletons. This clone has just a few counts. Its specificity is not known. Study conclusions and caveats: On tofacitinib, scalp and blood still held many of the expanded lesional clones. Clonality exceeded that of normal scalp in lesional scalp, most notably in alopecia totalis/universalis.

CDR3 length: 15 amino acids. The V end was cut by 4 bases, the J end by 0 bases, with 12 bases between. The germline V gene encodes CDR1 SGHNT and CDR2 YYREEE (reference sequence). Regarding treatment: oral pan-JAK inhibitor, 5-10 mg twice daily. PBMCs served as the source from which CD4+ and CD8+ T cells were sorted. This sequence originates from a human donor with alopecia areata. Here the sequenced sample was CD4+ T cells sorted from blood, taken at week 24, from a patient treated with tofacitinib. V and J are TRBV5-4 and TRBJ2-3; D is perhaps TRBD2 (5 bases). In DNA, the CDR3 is TGTGCCAGCAGCCTGGAGGACTTCAGCACAGATACGCAGTATTTT. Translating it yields CASSLEDFSTDTQYF.